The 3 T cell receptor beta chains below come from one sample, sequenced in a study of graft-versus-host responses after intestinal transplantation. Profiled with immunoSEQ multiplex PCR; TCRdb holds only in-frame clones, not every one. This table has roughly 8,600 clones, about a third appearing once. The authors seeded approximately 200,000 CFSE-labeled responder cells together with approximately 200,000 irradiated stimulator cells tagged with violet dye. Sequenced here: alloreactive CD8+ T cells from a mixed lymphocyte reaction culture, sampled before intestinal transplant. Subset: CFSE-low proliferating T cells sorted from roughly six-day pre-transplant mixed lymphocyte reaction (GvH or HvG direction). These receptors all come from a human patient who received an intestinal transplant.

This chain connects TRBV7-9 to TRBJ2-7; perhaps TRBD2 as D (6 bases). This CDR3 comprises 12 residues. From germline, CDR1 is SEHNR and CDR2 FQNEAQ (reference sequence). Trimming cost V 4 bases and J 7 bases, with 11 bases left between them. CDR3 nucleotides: TGTGCCAGCAGCTCTTCCCGGGGGGAGCAGTACTTC. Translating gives CASSSSRGEQYF.

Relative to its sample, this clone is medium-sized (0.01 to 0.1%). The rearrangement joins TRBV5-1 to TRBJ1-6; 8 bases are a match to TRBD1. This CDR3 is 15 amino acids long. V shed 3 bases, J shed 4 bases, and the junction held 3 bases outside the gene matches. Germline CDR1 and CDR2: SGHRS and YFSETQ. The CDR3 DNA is TGCGCCAGCAGCTCTAGACAGGGGTATAATTCACCCCTCCACTTT. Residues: CASSSRQGYNSPLHF.

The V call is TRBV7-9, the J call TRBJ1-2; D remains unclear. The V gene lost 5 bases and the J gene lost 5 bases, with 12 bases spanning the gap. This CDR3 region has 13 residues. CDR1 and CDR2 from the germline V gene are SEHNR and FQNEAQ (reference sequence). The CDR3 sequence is CASSPQAAYGYTF. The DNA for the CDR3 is TGTGCCAGCAGCCCACAAGCAGCGTATGGCTACACCTTC.